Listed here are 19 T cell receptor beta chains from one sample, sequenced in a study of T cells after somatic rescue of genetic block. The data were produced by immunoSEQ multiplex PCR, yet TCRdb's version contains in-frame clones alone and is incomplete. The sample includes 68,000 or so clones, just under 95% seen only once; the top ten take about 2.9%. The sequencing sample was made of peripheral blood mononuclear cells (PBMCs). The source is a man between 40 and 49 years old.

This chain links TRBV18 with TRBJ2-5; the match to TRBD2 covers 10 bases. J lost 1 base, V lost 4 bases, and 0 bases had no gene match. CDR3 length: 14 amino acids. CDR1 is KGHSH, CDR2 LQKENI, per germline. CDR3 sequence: CASSRTSGQETQYF. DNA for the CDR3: TGTGCCAGCTCACGGACTAGCGGCCAAGAGACCCAGTACTTC.

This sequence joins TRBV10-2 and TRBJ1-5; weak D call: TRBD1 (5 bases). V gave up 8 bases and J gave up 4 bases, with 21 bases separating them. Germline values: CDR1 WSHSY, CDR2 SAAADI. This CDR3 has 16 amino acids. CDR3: CASSPTPSGGNQPQHF. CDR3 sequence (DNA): TGCGCCAGCTCCCCTACCCCCTCGGGGGGGAATCAGCCCCAGCATTTT.

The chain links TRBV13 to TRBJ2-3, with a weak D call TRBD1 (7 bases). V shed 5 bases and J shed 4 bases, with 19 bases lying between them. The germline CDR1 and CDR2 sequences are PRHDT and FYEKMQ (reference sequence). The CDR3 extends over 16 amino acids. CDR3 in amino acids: CASSRWDTGEADTQYF. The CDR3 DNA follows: TGTGCCAGCAGCCGATGGGATACAGGGGAGGCAGATACGCAGTATTTT.

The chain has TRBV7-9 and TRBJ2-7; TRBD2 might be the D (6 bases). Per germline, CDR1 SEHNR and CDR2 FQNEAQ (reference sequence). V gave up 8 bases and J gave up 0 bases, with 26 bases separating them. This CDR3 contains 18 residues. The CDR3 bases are TGTGCCAGCCGGAGGGCCCTTAGCTCAGAAAGGAGCTCCTACGAGCAGTACTTC. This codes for CASRRALSSERSSYEQYF.

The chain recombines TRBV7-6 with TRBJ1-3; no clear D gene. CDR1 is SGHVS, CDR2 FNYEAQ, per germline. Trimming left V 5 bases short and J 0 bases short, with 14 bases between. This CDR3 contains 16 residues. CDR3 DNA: TGTGCCAGCAGCCATCACTCCAAGGACTCTGGAAACACCATATATTTT. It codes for CASSHHSKDSGNTIYF.

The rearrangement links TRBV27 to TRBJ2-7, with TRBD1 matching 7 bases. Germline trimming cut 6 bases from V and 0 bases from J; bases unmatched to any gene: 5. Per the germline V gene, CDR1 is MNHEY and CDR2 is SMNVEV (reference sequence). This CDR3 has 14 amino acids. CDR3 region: CASRQRDSSYEQYF. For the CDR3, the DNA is TGTGCCAGCAGACAACGGGACAGCTCCTACGAGCAGTACTTC.

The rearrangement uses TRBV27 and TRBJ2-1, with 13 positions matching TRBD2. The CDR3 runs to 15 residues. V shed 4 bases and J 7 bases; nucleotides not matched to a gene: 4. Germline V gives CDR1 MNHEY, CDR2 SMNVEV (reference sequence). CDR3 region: CASSSGGLAGNEQFF. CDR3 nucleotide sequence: TGTGCCAGCAGTTCGGGGGGACTAGCGGGAAATGAGCAGTTCTTC.

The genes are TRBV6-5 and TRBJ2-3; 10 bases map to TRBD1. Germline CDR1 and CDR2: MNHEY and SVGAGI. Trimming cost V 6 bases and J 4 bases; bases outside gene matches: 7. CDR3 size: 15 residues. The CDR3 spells CASRGLGQGSDTQYF. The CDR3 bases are TGTGCCAGCAGGGGATTGGGACAGGGGTCAGATACGCAGTATTTT.

CDR3 sequence reads: CASSLEGGRSYEQYF. The CDR3 nucleotides are TGTGCCAGCAGCTTAGAGGGGGGTCGGTCCTACGAGCAGTACTTC. The V call is TRBV7-9, the J call TRBJ2-7; D is possibly TRBD1 or TRBD2 (6 bases each). Germline V gene data show CDR1 as SEHNR and CDR2 as FQNEAQ (reference sequence). V shed 1 base and J shed 1 base, with 11 bases lying between them. The CDR3 has 15 amino acids.

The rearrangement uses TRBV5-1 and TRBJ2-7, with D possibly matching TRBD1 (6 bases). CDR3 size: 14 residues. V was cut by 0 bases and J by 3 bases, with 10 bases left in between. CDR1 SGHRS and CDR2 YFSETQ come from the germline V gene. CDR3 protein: CASSLGQVDYEQYF. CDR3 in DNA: TGCGCCAGCAGCTTGGGACAGGTTGACTACGAGCAGTACTTC.

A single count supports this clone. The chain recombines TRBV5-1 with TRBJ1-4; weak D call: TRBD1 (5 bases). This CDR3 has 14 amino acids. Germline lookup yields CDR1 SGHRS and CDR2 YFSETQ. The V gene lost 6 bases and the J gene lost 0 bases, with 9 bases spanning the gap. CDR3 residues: CASTQGSTNEKLFF. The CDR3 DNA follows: TGCGCCAGCACCCAGGGCTCAACTAATGAAAAACTGTTTTTT. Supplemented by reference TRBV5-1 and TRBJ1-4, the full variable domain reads KAGVTQTPRYLIKTRGQQVTLSCSPISGHRSVSWYQQTPGQGLQFLFEYFSETQRNKGNFPGRFSGRQFSNSRSEMNVSTLELGDSALYLCASTQGSTNEKLFFGSGTQLSVL.

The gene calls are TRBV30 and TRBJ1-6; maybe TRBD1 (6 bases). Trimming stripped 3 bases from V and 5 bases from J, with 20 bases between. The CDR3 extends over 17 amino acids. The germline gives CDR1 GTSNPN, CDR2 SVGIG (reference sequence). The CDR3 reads CAWSSPGHFLNNSPLHF. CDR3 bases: TGTGCCTGGAGCTCTCCGGGACATTTTCTTAATAATTCACCCCTCCACTTT.

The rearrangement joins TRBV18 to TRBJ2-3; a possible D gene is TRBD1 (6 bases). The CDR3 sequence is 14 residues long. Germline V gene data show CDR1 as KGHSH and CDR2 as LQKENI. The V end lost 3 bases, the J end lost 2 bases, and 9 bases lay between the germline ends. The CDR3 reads CASSPGTSTDTQYF. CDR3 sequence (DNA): TGTGCCAGCTCACCCGGGACATCCACAGATACGCAGTATTTT.

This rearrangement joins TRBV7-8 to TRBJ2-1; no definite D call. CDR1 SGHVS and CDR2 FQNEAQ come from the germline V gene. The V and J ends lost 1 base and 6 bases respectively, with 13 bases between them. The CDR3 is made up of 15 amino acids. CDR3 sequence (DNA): TGTGCCAGCAGCTTAGAAGGATTAGATCCCAATGAGCAGTTCTTC. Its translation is CASSLEGLDPNEQFF.

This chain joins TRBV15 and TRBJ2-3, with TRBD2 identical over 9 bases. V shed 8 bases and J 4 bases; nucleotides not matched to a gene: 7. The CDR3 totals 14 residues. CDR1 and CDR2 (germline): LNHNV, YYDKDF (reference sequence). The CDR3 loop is CATRRAGGSDTQYF. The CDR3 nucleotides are TGTGCCACCCGAAGGGCGGGGGGGTCAGATACGCAGTATTTT.

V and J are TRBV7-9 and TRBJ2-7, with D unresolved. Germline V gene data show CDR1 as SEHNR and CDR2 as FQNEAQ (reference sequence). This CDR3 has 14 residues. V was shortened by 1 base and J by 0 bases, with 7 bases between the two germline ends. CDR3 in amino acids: CASSLDVSSYEQYF. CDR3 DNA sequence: TGTGCCAGCAGCTTAGACGTGAGCTCCTACGAGCAGTACTTC.

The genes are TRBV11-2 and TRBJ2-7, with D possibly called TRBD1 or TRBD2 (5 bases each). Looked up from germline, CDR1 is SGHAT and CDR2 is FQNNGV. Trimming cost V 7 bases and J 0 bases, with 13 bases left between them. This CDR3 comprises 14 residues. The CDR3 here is CASNWDQGSYEQYF. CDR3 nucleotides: TGTGCCAGCAACTGGGACCAAGGCTCCTACGAGCAGTACTTC.

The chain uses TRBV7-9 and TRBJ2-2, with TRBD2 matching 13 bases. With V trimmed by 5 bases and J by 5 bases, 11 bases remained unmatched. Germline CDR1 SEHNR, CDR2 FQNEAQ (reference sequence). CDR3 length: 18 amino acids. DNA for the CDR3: TGTGCCAGCAGCGCTGGACTAGCGGGGGAGGCAGGAACCGGGGAGCTGTTTTTT. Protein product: CASSAGLAGEAGTGELFF. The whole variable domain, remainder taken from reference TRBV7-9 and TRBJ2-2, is DTGVSQNPRHKITKRGQNVTFRCDPISEHNRLYWYRQTLGQGPEFLTYFQNEAQLEKSRLLSDRFSAERPKGSFSTLEIQRTEQGDSAMYLCASSAGLAGEAGTGELFFGEGSRLTVL.

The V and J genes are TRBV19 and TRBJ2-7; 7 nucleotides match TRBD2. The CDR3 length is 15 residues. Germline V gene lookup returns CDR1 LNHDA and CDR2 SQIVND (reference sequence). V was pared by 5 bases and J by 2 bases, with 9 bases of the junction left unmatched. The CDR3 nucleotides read TGTGCCAGTAGTCTCCGGGGAGGGCCCCCCTACGAGCAGTACTTC. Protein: CASSLRGGPPYEQYF.